This record covers a single TCR beta chain. Since the CDR3 does not end with the conserved phenylalanine or tryptophan, this likely comes from a read error. This entry comes from a study of cytomegalovirus exposure and HLA in healthy donors. It was with 60 Vbeta and 13 Jbeta primers that the PCR ran. Sequenced by immunoSEQ multiplex PCR; TCRdb stores in-frame clones only, minus some. This table has 100,000 or so clones, over 60% appearing once. CDR3 length: 12 amino acids. Germline V gene lookup returns CDR1 ENHRY and CDR2 SYGVKD. V trimming: 10 bases; J trimming: 4 bases; junction bases outside the gene matches: 6.

Sequencing was performed on PBMCs. This chain connects TRBV10-3 to TRBJ1-1; 7 bases line up with TRBD1. The sequence derives from a man aged 35 to 55 in good health and CMV-seropositive. DNA of the CDR3: TGTGCCACACGACAGGGAGGCACTGAAGCTTTCCTT. It yields the protein CATRQGGTEAFL.